This is a list of T cell receptor beta chains from one sample in a study of CD8 T cells in ankylosing spondylitis. MiXCR was run by TCRdb on the 5' RACE reads, yielding one entry per CDR3 protein. The table has 250,000 to 350,000 distinct CDR3 sequences, less than 25% seen once. The source material was blood, either unsorted or a sorted T cell fraction (not recorded which). The receptors here all came from a female donor with ankylosing spondylitis or in good health (not recorded which). Each CDR3 is given with its conserved first and last residue. The order of the fields is clone size, J gene, V gene, D gene, CDR3 DNA, CDR3 protein. D genes are given only for firm matches. Size is omitted from some rows. Given values are once, few, many or a class for expanded clones.

clone_size: few
j_call: TRBJ2-2
v_call: TRBV10-3
d_call: TRBD2
cdr3_nt: TGTGCCATCAGTGAGTCGAGCGGGGCAAACACCGGGGAGCTGTTTTTT
cdr3_aa: CAISESSGANTGELFF

clone_size: .
j_call: TRBJ1-1
v_call: TRBV27
d_call: .
cdr3_nt: TGTGCCAGTTTGCGGAAGAGGGGCCAGGGCACTGAAGCTTTCTTT
cdr3_aa: CASLRKRGQGTEAFF

clone_size: few
j_call: TRBJ2-7
v_call: TRBV9
d_call: TRBD2
cdr3_nt: TGTGCCAGCAGCGTAGGACTAGCGGAGACCTACGAGCAGTACTTC
cdr3_aa: CASSVGLAETYEQYF

clone_size: few
j_call: TRBJ2-1
v_call: TRBV6-2/TRBV6-3
d_call: .
cdr3_nt: TGTGCCAGCAGGGGTGGGCATGGTATCCCGTCCTACAATGAGCAGTTCTTC
cdr3_aa: CASRGGHGIPSYNEQFF

clone_size: .
j_call: TRBJ1-2
v_call: TRBV5-1
d_call: .
cdr3_nt: TGCGCCAGCAGCTTGTTTCCGGGGAGCGATGGCTACACCTTC
cdr3_aa: CASSLFPGSDGYTF

clone_size: many
j_call: TRBJ2-1
v_call: TRBV6-5
d_call: TRBD2
cdr3_nt: TGTGCCAGCGTTACTAGCGGGACCAATGAGCAGTTCTTC
cdr3_aa: CASVTSGTNEQFF

clone_size: few
j_call: TRBJ2-5
v_call: TRBV7-6
d_call: TRBD2
cdr3_nt: TGTGCCAGCAGCTCGGGAGGGATAGAAGAGACCCAGTACTTC
cdr3_aa: CASSSGGIEETQYF

clone_size: many
j_call: TRBJ2-1
v_call: TRBV29-1
d_call: .
cdr3_nt: TGCAGCGTTTCGGAAGTGGGCAATGAGCAGTTCTTC
cdr3_aa: CSVSEVGNEQFF

clone_size: few
j_call: TRBJ2-3
v_call: TRBV7-9
d_call: TRBD2
cdr3_nt: TGTGCCAGCAGCTTGAGGATAGCGGGCCCGACAGATACGCAGTATTTT
cdr3_aa: CASSLRIAGPTDTQYF

clone_size: .
j_call: TRBJ2-1
v_call: TRBV11-2
d_call: .
cdr3_nt: TGTGCCAGCAGCTTCTCACGGGATGAGCAGTTCTTC
cdr3_aa: CASSFSRDEQFF

clone_size: .
j_call: TRBJ2-2
v_call: TRBV29-1
d_call: TRBD2
cdr3_nt: TGCAGCGTAGGACTAGCGGGAGGGGGAGTTGACACCGGGGAGCTGTTTTTT
cdr3_aa: CSVGLAGGGVDTGELFF

clone_size: .
j_call: TRBJ1-2
v_call: TRBV6-5
d_call: .
cdr3_nt: TGTGCCAGCAGTTACTCGGTTCAGGGGCCGTATGGCTACACCTTC
cdr3_aa: CASSYSVQGPYGYTF

clone_size: .
j_call: TRBJ2-7
v_call: TRBV29-1
d_call: TRBD2
cdr3_nt: TGCAGCGTTGTGGGGGGGGGAACCGGCGAGCAGTACTTC
cdr3_aa: CSVVGGGTGEQYF

clone_size: .
j_call: TRBJ1-1
v_call: TRBV4-3
d_call: TRBD1
cdr3_nt: TGCGCCAGCAGCCAAGAATACAGGGGGCAGGCTGAAGCTTTCTTT
cdr3_aa: CASSQEYRGQAEAFF

clone_size: .
j_call: TRBJ1-1
v_call: TRBV24-1
d_call: .
cdr3_nt: TGTGCCACCAGTGCCGGGAGGCAAAACACTGAAGCTTTCTTT
cdr3_aa: CATSAGRQNTEAFF

clone_size: few
j_call: TRBJ2-7
v_call: TRBV7-2
d_call: TRBD1
cdr3_nt: TGTGCCAGCAGCTTAGAGACAGGGTGGGTCTACGAGCAGTACTTC
cdr3_aa: CASSLETGWVYEQYF

clone_size: many
j_call: TRBJ2-1
v_call: TRBV5-5
d_call: .
cdr3_nt: TGTGCCAGCAGCTTCTCGAGCTCCTACAATGAGCAGTTCTTC
cdr3_aa: CASSFSSSYNEQFF

clone_size: .
j_call: TRBJ2-7
v_call: TRBV20-1
d_call: .
cdr3_nt: TGCAGTGCTAGAGACCTCGCCTACGAGCAGTACTTC
cdr3_aa: CSARDLAYEQYF

clone_size: .
j_call: TRBJ2-3
v_call: TRBV20-1
d_call: TRBD2
cdr3_nt: TGCAGTGCTGGGGGACTAGCGGGACCCACAGATACGCAGTATTTT
cdr3_aa: CSAGGLAGPTDTQYF

clone_size: .
j_call: TRBJ2-7
v_call: TRBV4-2
d_call: .
cdr3_nt: TGTGCCAGCAGCCAAGCGGGGGCGGAGACCTACGAGCAGTACTTC
cdr3_aa: CASSQAGAETYEQYF

clone_size: .
j_call: TRBJ2-2
v_call: TRBV10-3
d_call: .
cdr3_nt: TGTGCCATCAGGCCGGGACTTCTCGAGAACACCGGGGAGCTGTTTTTT
cdr3_aa: CAIRPGLLENTGELFF

clone_size: few
j_call: TRBJ2-2
v_call: TRBV20-1
d_call: .
cdr3_nt: TGCAGTGCCAGATCTGGGGCCCCAAACACCGGGGAGCTGTTTTTT
cdr3_aa: CSARSGAPNTGELFF

clone_size: many
j_call: TRBJ2-1
v_call: TRBV7-2
d_call: .
cdr3_nt: TGTGCCAGCAGCTTAGCGGGCGGGGCCTCTAGGAGTGAGCAGTTCTTC
cdr3_aa: CASSLAGGASRSEQFF

clone_size: .
j_call: TRBJ2-1
v_call: TRBV27
d_call: TRBD2
cdr3_nt: TGTGCCAGCAGTTTCCAAGCGGGAGATGAGCAGTTCTTC
cdr3_aa: CASSFQAGDEQFF

clone_size: few
j_call: TRBJ2-1
v_call: TRBV4-2
d_call: TRBD2
cdr3_nt: TGTGCCAGCAGCCAAGATGAAAGGACGGGAGGAACCAATGAGCAGTTCTTC
cdr3_aa: CASSQDERTGGTNEQFF

clone_size: few
j_call: TRBJ2-1
v_call: TRBV7-9
d_call: TRBD1
cdr3_nt: TGTGCCAGCAGCGCAAGGACAGGGGGTGGCAATGAGCAGTTCTTC
cdr3_aa: CASSARTGGGNEQFF

clone_size: .
j_call: TRBJ1-1
v_call: TRBV20-1
d_call: .
cdr3_nt: TGCAGTGCTACAAGACACCGAAACACTGAAGCTTTCTTT
cdr3_aa: CSATRHRNTEAFF

clone_size: few
j_call: TRBJ2-7
v_call: TRBV6-1
d_call: TRBD2
cdr3_nt: TGTGCCAGCGCGGGACTAGGGACGTACGAGCAGTACTTC
cdr3_aa: CASAGLGTYEQYF

clone_size: few
j_call: TRBJ2-7
v_call: TRBV10-2
d_call: TRBD2
cdr3_nt: TGCGCCACCAAGGGGACTAGCGGCCTCTACGAGCAGTACTTC
cdr3_aa: CATKGTSGLYEQYF

clone_size: few
j_call: TRBJ2-5
v_call: TRBV11-2
d_call: .
cdr3_nt: TGTGCCAGCAGCCGGGACGGCCAAGAGACCCAGTACTTC
cdr3_aa: CASSRDGQETQYF

clone_size: many
j_call: TRBJ1-1
v_call: TRBV29-1
d_call: .
cdr3_nt: TGCAGCGCTGGGGTCACTGAAGCTTTCTTT
cdr3_aa: CSAGVTEAFF

clone_size: .
j_call: TRBJ2-1
v_call: TRBV6-1
d_call: TRBD2
cdr3_nt: TGTGCCGGCCAGAATACGGGGGGAATCGGGAATGAGCAGTTCTTC
cdr3_aa: CAGQNTGGIGNEQFF

clone_size: many
j_call: TRBJ2-5
v_call: TRBV28
d_call: .
cdr3_nt: TGTGCCAGCAGCCTAGCGTTCCAAGAGACCCAGTACTTC
cdr3_aa: CASSLAFQETQYF

clone_size: .
j_call: TRBJ2-1
v_call: TRBV7-6
d_call: .
cdr3_nt: TGTGCCAGCAGCAACCCATCGGGACTCAATGAGCAGTTCTTC
cdr3_aa: CASSNPSGLNEQFF

clone_size: few
j_call: TRBJ1-2
v_call: TRBV6-1
d_call: TRBD1
cdr3_nt: TGTGCCAGCAGTGGACAGGGCCTGGGCTATGGCTACACCTTC
cdr3_aa: CASSGQGLGYGYTF

clone_size: many
j_call: TRBJ2-1
v_call: TRBV6-5
d_call: TRBD2
cdr3_nt: TGTGCCAGCAGTTACTCGGGAGGGTGGCAGTTCTTC
cdr3_aa: CASSYSGGWQFF

clone_size: .
j_call: TRBJ2-3
v_call: TRBV7-9
d_call: TRBD2
cdr3_nt: TGTGCCAGCAGCTTAGGACTAGCGGAGAGGACAGATACGCAGTATTTT
cdr3_aa: CASSLGLAERTDTQYF

clone_size: many
j_call: TRBJ2-7
v_call: TRBV9
d_call: TRBD2
cdr3_nt: TGTGCCAGCAGTCTCGGACTAGCGTTTACCTACGAGCAGTACTTC
cdr3_aa: CASSLGLAFTYEQYF

clone_size: .
j_call: TRBJ1-1
v_call: TRBV5-4
d_call: .
cdr3_nt: TGTGCCAGCGGAACACGGGGTGAAGCTTTCTTT
cdr3_aa: CASGTRGEAFF

clone_size: .
j_call: TRBJ2-7
v_call: TRBV20-1
d_call: .
cdr3_nt: TGCAGTGCTAGGGGCCGCGCCTACCGCGCCTACGAGCAGTACTTC
cdr3_aa: CSARGRAYRAYEQYF

clone_size: few
j_call: TRBJ2-7
v_call: TRBV12-3/TRBV12-4
d_call: .
cdr3_nt: TGTGCCAGCAGCAAAGGGGCTAGCTACGAGCAGTACTTC
cdr3_aa: CASSKGASYEQYF

clone_size: .
j_call: TRBJ1-4
v_call: TRBV9
d_call: .
cdr3_nt: TGTGCCAGCAGCGCAACGACCAGGCGGGAAGGTGAAAAACTGTTTTTT
cdr3_aa: CASSATTRREGEKLFF

clone_size: many
j_call: TRBJ1-6
v_call: TRBV7-9
d_call: TRBD1
cdr3_nt: TGTGCCAGCAGCGCATATACCGGGACAGGGTATTCACCCCTCCACTTT
cdr3_aa: CASSAYTGTGYSPLHF

clone_size: few
j_call: TRBJ2-3
v_call: TRBV24-1
d_call: .
cdr3_nt: TGTGCCACCAGTGATCCGTCGGAGGACACAGATACGCAGTATTTT
cdr3_aa: CATSDPSEDTDTQYF

clone_size: .
j_call: TRBJ1-5
v_call: TRBV20-1
d_call: .
cdr3_nt: TGCAGTGCCGGGAGGCCGCCCAATCAGCCCCAGCATTTT
cdr3_aa: CSAGRPPNQPQHF

clone_size: .
j_call: TRBJ2-1
v_call: TRBV5-4
d_call: .
cdr3_nt: TGTGCCAGCATGGCACTCAGGGAGAGGAATGAGCAGTTCTTC
cdr3_aa: CASMALRERNEQFF

clone_size: .
j_call: TRBJ2-2
v_call: TRBV15
d_call: .
cdr3_nt: TGTGCCACCAGCAGAGATCGGAGGGCCGGGGAGCTGTTTTTT
cdr3_aa: CATSRDRRAGELFF

clone_size: many
j_call: TRBJ2-1
v_call: TRBV6-2/TRBV6-3
d_call: TRBD2
cdr3_nt: TGTGCCAGCAGTTACTCCATGGGACTAGCTTCCTTGAGCTCCTACAATGAGCAGTTCTTC
cdr3_aa: CASSYSMGLASLSSYNEQFF

clone_size: .
j_call: TRBJ2-3
v_call: TRBV18
d_call: .
cdr3_nt: TGTGCCAGCTCACCCGGTCCAGCCACAGATACGCAGTATTTT
cdr3_aa: CASSPGPATDTQYF

clone_size: few
j_call: TRBJ2-5
v_call: TRBV4-3
d_call: .
cdr3_nt: TGCGCCAGCAGCCAAGGACACAGGGAAGAGACCCAGTACTTC
cdr3_aa: CASSQGHREETQYF

clone_size: .
j_call: TRBJ2-3
v_call: TRBV6-1
d_call: .
cdr3_nt: TGTGCCAGCACCAGGACTGGCACAGATACGCAGTATTTT
cdr3_aa: CASTRTGTDTQYF

clone_size: few
j_call: TRBJ1-6
v_call: TRBV25-1
d_call: TRBD1
cdr3_nt: TGTGCCAGCAGTGAATATACAGGGGGTGATTCACCCCTCCACTTT
cdr3_aa: CASSEYTGGDSPLHF

clone_size: few
j_call: TRBJ2-7
v_call: TRBV3-1
d_call: TRBD1
cdr3_nt: TGTGCCAGCAGCCAAGATCGGACAGGTTTCTCCTACGAGCAGTACTTC
cdr3_aa: CASSQDRTGFSYEQYF

clone_size: many
j_call: TRBJ1-2
v_call: TRBV6-5
d_call: .
cdr3_nt: TGTGCCAGCAGTTCAGGGCAGATCCTTGGCTATGGCTACACCTTC
cdr3_aa: CASSSGQILGYGYTF

clone_size: few
j_call: TRBJ2-1
v_call: TRBV6-6
d_call: .
cdr3_nt: TGTGCCAGCACCGGAACAGGGGCCTGGAGGGACAATGAGCAGTTCTTC
cdr3_aa: CASTGTGAWRDNEQFF

clone_size: .
j_call: TRBJ2-1
v_call: TRBV28
d_call: .
cdr3_nt: TGTGCCAGCAGCCCAGGACTGTCGTGGGCCTCCCCAGATGAGCAGTTCTTC
cdr3_aa: CASSPGLSWASPDEQFF

clone_size: few
j_call: TRBJ2-3
v_call: TRBV12-5
d_call: .
cdr3_nt: TGTGCTAGTAGTAGGGTAACAGATACGCAGTATTTT
cdr3_aa: CASSRVTDTQYF

clone_size: few
j_call: TRBJ2-1
v_call: TRBV25-1
d_call: .
cdr3_nt: TGTGCCAGCAGTGACTGGAAGGGAGGTGAGCAGTTCTTC
cdr3_aa: CASSDWKGGEQFF